This is a list of T cell receptor beta chains from one sample in a study of T-cell reconstitution after alpha-beta-depleted transplantation in children. TCRdb itself ran the PCR reads through MiXCR, one entry per CDR3 protein. The sample lists about 270,000 distinct CDR3 sequences, around 9.6% occurring once. The material sequenced was PBMCs from the stem cell graft donor, taken from the stem cell graft. These receptors were obtained from a human donor who donated a stem cell graft to a child with SCID. CDR3s include the opening cysteine and the closing phenylalanine or tryptophan. A D gene is named only where the DNA matches it firmly. The listing skips clone size in some rows; elsewhere it reads once, few, many or a size class.

TRBJ1-5 TRBD1 many TRBV9 CASSDAGKGAHNQPQHF TGTGCCAGCAGCGACGCGGGGAAGGGGGCCCACAATCAGCCCCAGCATTTT
TRBJ2-1 TRBD2 few TRBV6-1 CASSGLAGGSNEQFF TGTGCCAGCAGTGGTCTAGCGGGGGGTTCCAATGAGCAGTTCTTC
TRBJ2-2 NA NA TRBV29-1 CSGQVNTGELFF TGCAGCGGACAGGTCAACACCGGGGAGCTGTTTTTT
TRBJ2-7 TRBD1 few TRBV25-1 CASVPGTDFYEQYF TGTGCCAGCGTACCCGGGACAGACTTCTACGAGCAGTACTTC
TRBJ1-4 NA many TRBV5-8 CASSLFAVATNEKLFF TGTGCCAGCAGCTTGTTTGCGGTTGCAACTAATGAAAAACTGTTTTTT
TRBJ2-1 NA few TRBV5-5 CASSSGPPGPAWNEQFF TGTGCCAGCAGCTCCGGCCCGCCAGGGCCCGCTTGGAATGAGCAGTTCTTC
TRBJ2-5 TRBD1 many TRBV6-1 CASSPGQPQETQYF TGTGCCAGCAGTCCGGGACAGCCACAAGAGACCCAGTACTTC
TRBJ1-5 NA many TRBV5-5 CASSLSGGYNQPQHF TGTGCCAGCAGCTTGAGTGGAGGGTACAATCAGCCCCAGCATTTT
TRBJ2-3 TRBD1 NA TRBV29-1 CSVTSPGTGNPSTDTQYF TGCAGCGTTACCAGTCCCGGGACAGGGAACCCTAGCACAGATACGCAGTATTTT
TRBJ1-5 NA many TRBV3-1 CASSQEMRVSNQPQHF TGTGCCAGCAGCCAAGAGATGAGAGTTAGCAATCAGCCCCAGCATTTT
TRBJ2-7 TRBD1 NA TRBV6-5 CASIPNRGGKGEQYF TGTGCCAGCATTCCCAATAGAGGGGGCAAGGGCGAGCAGTACTTC
TRBJ2-1 TRBD1 many TRBV12-3/TRBV12-4 CASRTLGQGDNEQFF TGTGCCAGCAGGACCCTCGGGCAGGGGGACAATGAGCAGTTCTTC
TRBJ2-3 TRBD2 NA TRBV29-1 CSVAWIAGGGGTDTQYF TGCAGCGTTGCTTGGATAGCGGGGGGCGGCGGCACAGATACGCAGTATTTT
TRBJ1-5 TRBD1 few TRBV15 CATSPGTGGLSNQPQHF TGTGCCACCAGCCCAGGGACAGGGGGCTTGAGCAATCAGCCCCAGCATTTT
TRBJ2-7 NA NA TRBV10-3 CAISESKRQYF TGTGCCATCAGTGAGTCGAAGAGGCAGTACTTC
TRBJ2-2 NA many TRBV12-3/TRBV12-4 CASSLTGGTGELFF TGTGCCAGCAGTTTAACCGGGGGAACCGGGGAGCTGTTTTTT
TRBJ2-7 NA NA TRBV5-1 CASSLPASYEQYF TGCGCCAGCAGCCTCCCGGCCTCCTACGAGCAGTACTTC
TRBJ2-4 TRBD1 many TRBV7-9 CASSRDRERDIQYF TGTGCCAGCAGCCGAGACAGGGAAAGGGACATTCAGTACTTC
TRBJ2-5 NA few TRBV18 CASSQPAGRETQYF TGTGCCAGCTCACAGCCAGCAGGACGGGAGACCCAGTACTTC
TRBJ2-5 TRBD2 few TRBV11-2 CASSSSGGQETQYF TGTGCCAGCAGCTCTAGCGGGGGCCAAGAGACCCAGTACTTC
TRBJ1-2 NA NA TRBV6-1 CASSEVNYGSSNYGYTF TGTGCCAGCAGTGAAGTTAACTATGGCAGTTCTAACTATGGCTACACCTTC
TRBJ2-3 NA NA TRBV10-3 CAISGRTVADTQYF TGTGCCATCAGTGGTAGAACAGTGGCAGATACGCAGTATTTT
TRBJ2-3 NA NA TRBV7-9 CTSRETLTQDTQYF TGTACCAGCAGGGAGACACTAACACAAGATACGCAGTATTTT
TRBJ2-7 TRBD1 NA TRBV7-9 CASSPSPTGTGGGEQYF TGTGCCAGCAGCCCGAGTCCCACCGGGACAGGGGGCGGCGAGCAGTACTTC
TRBJ2-5 TRBD2 many TRBV11-2 CASSFSGGDKETQYF TGTGCCAGCAGCTTTAGCGGGGGGGACAAAGAGACCCAGTACTTC
TRBJ1-5 NA few TRBV12-5 CASAPRWDQPQHF TGTGCTAGTGCCCCCAGGTGGGATCAGCCCCAGCATTTT
TRBJ2-1 NA NA TRBV12-3/TRBV12-4 CASSTTDEQFF TGTGCCAGCAGTACTACGGATGAGCAGTTCTTC
TRBJ2-7 NA many TRBV2 CASSEWDGYEQYF TGTGCCAGCAGTGAATGGGACGGGTACGAGCAGTACTTC
TRBJ2-1 NA few TRBV3-1 CASSPTGEGYNEQFF TGTGCCAGCAGCCCGACAGGGGAGGGCTACAATGAGCAGTTCTTC
TRBJ1-4 TRBD1 many TRBV12-3/TRBV12-4 CASSQGASVKLFF TGTGCCAGCAGTCAGGGGGCGTCTGTAAAACTGTTTTTT
TRBJ2-7 NA NA TRBV11-2 CASSPAWGPNYEQYF TGTGCCAGCAGCCCAGCATGGGGCCCGAATTACGAGCAGTACTTC
TRBJ2-1 TRBD2 many TRBV10-1 CASSDRRGGYNEQFF TGCGCCAGCAGTGACCGGCGGGGGGGGTACAATGAGCAGTTCTTC
TRBJ1-5 NA NA TRBV6-5 CASSYSLGISNQPQHF TGTGCCAGCAGTTACTCGCTAGGGATAAGCAATCAGCCCCAGCATTTT
TRBJ1-2 NA NA TRBV2 CASPGGDYGYTF TGTGCCAGCCCGGGCGGGGACTATGGCTACACCTTC
TRBJ2-5 TRBD2 NA TRBV20-1 CSVWGGETQYF TGCAGTGTATGGGGAGGGGAGACCCAGTACTTC
TRBJ2-1 NA many TRBV9 CASSVYGTLDEQFF TGTGCCAGCAGCGTATATGGGACACTCGATGAGCAGTTCTTC
TRBJ2-1 NA few TRBV9 CASSVYGSLGSLNEQFF TGTGCCAGCAGCGTATACGGGAGTCTAGGGTCTCTTAATGAGCAGTTCTTC
TRBJ2-2 NA NA TRBV12-3/TRBV12-4 CASNTLGETGELFF TGTGCCAGCAACACCTTGGGGGAAACCGGGGAGCTGTTTTTT
TRBJ1-2 NA NA TRBV5-1 CASSLTLPDTALYGYTF TGCGCCAGCAGCTTGACCCTCCCGGACACCGCTCTCTATGGCTACACCTTC
TRBJ1-4 NA many TRBV7-9 CASSPMEFANEKLFF TGTGCCAGCAGCCCAATGGAGTTTGCTAATGAAAAACTGTTTTTT
TRBJ2-2 NA many TRBV19 CASFSGRANYPLTGELFF TGTGCCAGTTTTTCGGGCAGGGCTAATTATCCTCTCACCGGGGAGCTGTTTTTT